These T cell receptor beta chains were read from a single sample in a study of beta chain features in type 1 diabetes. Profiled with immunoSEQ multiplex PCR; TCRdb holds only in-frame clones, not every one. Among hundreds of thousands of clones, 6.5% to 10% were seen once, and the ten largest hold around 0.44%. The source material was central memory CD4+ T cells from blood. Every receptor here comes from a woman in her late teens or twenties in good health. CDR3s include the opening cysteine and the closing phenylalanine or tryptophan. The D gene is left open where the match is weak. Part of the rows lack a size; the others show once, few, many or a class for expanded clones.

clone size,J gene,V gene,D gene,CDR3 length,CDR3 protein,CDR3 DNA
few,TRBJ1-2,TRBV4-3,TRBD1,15,CASSQDFGAGGGYTF,TGCGCCAGCAGCCAAGATTTCGGGGCAGGGGGTGGCTACACCTTC
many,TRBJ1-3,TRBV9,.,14,CASSPSGSGNTIYF,TGTGCCAGCAGCCCCAGCGGCTCTGGAAACACCATATATTTT
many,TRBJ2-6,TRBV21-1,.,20,CASSKVGPPGQGTGANVLTF,TGTGCCAGCAGCAAAGTGGGGCCCCCGGGACAGGGGACTGGGGCCAACGTCCTGACTTTC
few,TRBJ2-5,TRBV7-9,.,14,CASSTREFQETQYF,TGTGCCAGCAGCACCAGGGAGTTCCAAGAGACCCAGTACTTC
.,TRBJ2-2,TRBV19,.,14,CASSILANTGELFF,TGTGCCAGTAGTATTCTAGCGAACACCGGGGAGCTGTTTTTT
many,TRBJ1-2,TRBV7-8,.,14,CASSFLAGGNGYTF,TGTGCCAGCAGCTTCCTTGCGGGGGGAAATGGCTACACCTTC
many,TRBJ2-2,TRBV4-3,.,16,CASSQSFGGSTGELFF,TGCGCCAGCAGCCAGTCGTTTGGGGGCTCCACCGGGGAGCTGTTTTTT
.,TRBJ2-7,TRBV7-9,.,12,CASSLQGLEQYF,TGTGCCAGCAGCTTACAGGGCCTCGAGCAGTACTTC
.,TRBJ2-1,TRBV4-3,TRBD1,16,CASSQDPWTGGNEQFF,TGCGCCAGCAGCCAAGATCCTTGGACAGGGGGCAATGAGCAGTTCTTC
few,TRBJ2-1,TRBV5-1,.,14,CASSLAGTPNEQFF,TGCGCCAGCAGCTTGGCCGGGACACCAAATGAGCAGTTCTTC
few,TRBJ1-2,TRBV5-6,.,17,CASSSAGREIFNYGYTF,TGTGCCAGCAGCTCGGCGGGCAGGGAAATTTTTAACTATGGCTACACCTTC
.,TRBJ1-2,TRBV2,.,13,CASRLRENYGYTF,TGTGCCAGCAGACTCCGGGAAAACTATGGCTACACCTTC